The subject of this entry is one T cell receptor beta chain. The sample originates from a study of technical replicates of blood from a few donors. Data came from immunoSEQ multiplex PCR; TCRdb stores just in-frame clones and leaves some out. The sample contains 55,000 to 75,000 clones, approximately 93% of which appear only once. The CDR3 is 14 residues long. Germline assignment: CDR1 MNHEY and CDR2 SMNVEV (reference sequence). Trimming removed 3 bases from V and 11 bases from J; junction bases left unmatched: 11. This rearrangement joins TRBV27 to TRBJ1-1; 8 bases map to TRBD1. Material: T cells isolated from PBMCs. The TCR originated in a human donor in good health. CDR3 protein: CASSFKLGRGHAFF. CDR3 in DNA: TGTGCCAGCAGTTTTAAGTTGGGCAGGGGGCATGCTTTCTTT.